The text below deals with one T cell receptor beta chain. What it binds is unknown. An even split of each subset's genomic DNA across several immunoSEQ plates was performed. Some clones are missing from TCRdb's copy, which holds only in-frame ones; the method was immunoSEQ multiplex PCR. This table holds roughly 1,800,000 clones, 85% to 95% found once. CD45RO-negative CD8 cells positively selected for CCR7 made up the naive population, which excluded terminally differentiated effector memory CD45RA+ cells. This CDR3 spans 15 amino acids. In germline, CDR1 is GTSNPN, CDR2 SVGIG (reference sequence). J was trimmed by 4 bases and V by 5 bases; bases with no gene match: 10. The data originate from a study of shared clonotypes between healthy human individuals. Study summary: CD4 naive and memory got three plates each, CD8 naive two, CD8 memory one. Whole-study findings and limits: Generation of non-shared clonotypes was less probable than generation of clonotypes shared by all four donors.

The chain couples TRBV30 to TRBJ2-5, with 10 bases identical to TRBD2. The sequencing sample was made of naive CD8+ T cells sorted from blood. This clonotype was sampled from a man aged 18 to 35 in good health. The chain's CDR3 is CAWAISGGLGETQYF. CDR3 bases: TGTGCCTGGGCCATTAGCGGGGGGCTCGGAGAGACCCAGTACTTC.